This T cell receptor beta chain is drawn from a study of T cells after posttransplantation cyclophosphamide (dated by TCRdb to 2016 to 2018). For the wider study: The study tracked T cell repertoire reconstitution by TRB sequencing after myeloablative bone marrow transplantation using posttransplantation cyclophosphamide as GVHD prophylaxis. Because TRA and TRB clonality correlated tightly in ten or so samples, later TCR analyses were limited to TRB. Blood from every one of the 30 to 40 PTCy patients who had 1-year posttransplant specimens underwent TRB sequencing. Antigen receptor sequencing covered samples from a few dozen PTCy-treated patients and fewer than 20 of their related bone marrow donors. Public TRB sequences were compared against a database of over 3,600 sequences linked to responses to pathogens, tumor antigens, self-antigens and alloantigens. TRB sequencing was also done on up to roughly 3 additional blood samples from 2 to 5.2 years after transplant in 3 patients, and on pretransplant blood from a handful of patients. The paper's findings and limits, for the study overall: Donor-recipient similarity was low at 1-2 months but increased during the first year, and donor CD8+ memory clones often dominated later blood repertoires. The TRB repertoires of T cells infiltrating skin or GI tract showed only limited overlap with the TRB repertoires of T cells in blood. Across a few dozen patients, TRB clonality was highly associated with recipient CMV seropositivity and CMV reactivation, and diversity in PTCy patients was similar to diversity in CNI/methotrexate controls.

The germline V gene (reference sequence) specifies MNHEY as CDR1 and SMNVEV as CDR2. The CDR3 goes from the cysteine to the phenylalanine over 13 residues. Of all the DNA, just the CDR3 is kept, 39 bases in frame from base 1. Cut back by 4 bases and 7 bases, the V and J ends lie 11 bases apart. To note about this clone: Its specific antigen is unknown. The input lacks base qualities; no much larger clone sits a single base away.

TRB sequencing was run on genomic DNA with either the immunoSEQ assay at survey resolution or the hsTCRB kit. In the authors' own workflow: The immunoSEQ software handled initial read processing, and the LymphoSeq R package was used for repertoire analyses. Clonality was computed as 1 minus normalized Shannon entropy, and a Gini coefficient was also calculated for each TRB dataset. To infer phenotypes in unsorted samples, TRB sequences from sorted subsets of the recipient or donor were mapped onto unsorted samples from the same recipient. As stored in TCRdb, this immuneACCESS dataset retains in-frame rearrangements with V and J assigned. A fraction of the clones does not appear; measured against another copy, unresolved V genes explain less than half of the discrepancy, and the remainder lacks a known reason. V and J calls and clone size are copied from that table; D and trimming were computed from the DNA. The sample table holds 15,000 to 17,000 clones, of which almost 85% were seen once. The ten largest clones add up to more than 5% of the sample.

The control group consisted of about a dozen patients who received myeloablative marrow transplants with methotrexate plus a calcineurin inhibitor and who were sampled 1 year after transplant. Peripheral blood and bone marrow mononuclear cells were isolated by Ficoll-Hypaque density centrifugation and were cryopreserved. This receptor was taken from a male patient younger than 35 who received an allogeneic stem cell transplant from a related donor, was CMV-positive, and had no GVHD. Donor T cells from the graft may be present among the T cells after a transplant. Here the sequenced sample was PBMCs, taken 371 days after allogeneic stem cell transplant with calcineurin inhibitor and methotrexate. The receptor chain draws on TRBV27 and TRBJ1-5; the D gene lacks a confident call. The CDR3 protein sequence reads: CASSSAGGQPQHF. The sequence in DNA is TGTGCCAGCAGTTCGGCAGGAGGCCAGCCCCAGCATTTT.